This T cell receptor beta chain was captured by sequencing in a study of cytomegalovirus exposure and HLA in healthy donors (dated by TCRdb to the late 2010s). Regarding the complete study: According to an earlier analysis of 587 of the donors, about 180 million T cells yielded 95 million to 140 million unique TCR beta sequences and around 300 Gb of sequence data. The number of donors typed differed by locus, with about 629-630 for A, B, C, DRB1 and DQB1, roughly 520 for DQA1, 600 to 610 for DPA1, and some 450 for DPB1. Among 398 genotyped donors of the cohort, an average of 235,054 unique TCR beta nucleotide sequences were sequenced per donor, roughly 20% of them non-productive. High-throughput TCR immunosequencing, statistical association of individual TCRs with disease status, and machine learning were combined to predict cytomegalovirus infection status. The later analysis used no new phenotypic data to find candidate immune exposures, relying instead on TCR beta sequences and their occurrence across donors. Among the roughly 430 genotyped donors, about 85% belonged to the genetic ancestry cluster associated with self-reported Caucasian donors. An earlier analysis of fewer than 700 of the donors applied high-throughput TCR beta sequencing to assess whether each TCR beta V gene segment acted as functional or pseudogenic. Class I and class II HLA loci were covered by the typing at four-digit resolution. In a later genetic analysis, genome-wide SNP genotypes for about three fifths of the roughly 670 donors were used, and that subset was treated as a discovery cohort. Donor age, sex, ethnicity and CMV serostatus were compiled together with the repertoire data. The study aimed to test whether signatures of past pathogen exposure could be identified by cataloging public T cell receptors. In addition to the first cohort of roughly 700 subjects, a separate validation cohort of over 90 different subjects was used. Four or five DR-DQ haplotypes were handled as single units for association and clustering because linkage in the cohort was strong. All discovery cohort repertoires had been generated on a single sequencing platform. An early release covering roughly 580 HLA-typed donors comprised about 300 gigabases of sequencing data and 85 million or so unique TCR sequences. Using immunosequencing, the study profiled T cell repertoires from about 650 subjects and related those repertoires to cytomegalovirus serostatus. A later analysis re-analyzed previously published TCR beta repertoires from 550 to 700 donors and added high-resolution HLA genotyping to study TCR occurrence patterns. Broader findings and caveats from the paper: In vitro tests confirmed that a few of the cytomegalovirus-associated TCR beta chains recognize cytomegalovirus antigens. HLA typing was unavailable for some donors at each locus, so association tests used only the typed subset. The classifier was reported to diagnose cytomegalovirus status with high specificity and sensitivity in both the original cohort and the validation cohort. Only TCR beta chains were sequenced in this cohort, and the absence of alpha or paired-chain data limited detectable features. It was suggested by the authors that the approach could potentially be generalized to other disease states and immunological phenotypes. A further reported finding was that TCR beta sequences accurately predicted the HLA-A and HLA-B alleles for most subjects in the first cohort. In a later genetic analysis, a missense DCLRE1C variant was associated with V-gene and J-gene trimming of TCR beta chains, and the association was replicated in an independent cohort. Correlated functional status among segregating V segments might be attributable to linkage disequilibrium, but an unknown experimental factor could not be ruled out. A later analysis found that most CMV-associated TCR beta chains appeared HLA-restricted, with HLA associations seemingly driven largely by CMV exposure. Some IMGT-functional V segments, including TRBV6-2 and TRBV6-3, could not be distinguished by the 87-base-pair reads and were therefore excluded. Compared with equally common non-associated chains, HLA-associated TCR beta chains in a later analysis were more clonally expanded and had lower generation probabilities. In a later analysis, TCR association rates were found to vary across HLA loci, with the most associated TCRs seen for DRB1 alleles and the fewest for HLA-C alleles. A later analysis associated around 16,000 TCR beta sequences with specific HLA alleles at a false discovery rate of 0.05. The presence/absence analyses assumed that sequencing depth was roughly uniform across donors, and that assumption may not be true. CMV serostatus was the only immune exposure information available for the cohort. A cluster of highly shared sequence variants was judged likely to represent a technical artifact of the sequencing pipeline. Most TCR sequences were seen in very few donors, while some public TCRs were found in many individuals. In a later genetic analysis, fewer N-insertions in productive TCRs were reported among donors in an Asian-associated ancestry cluster than the roughly 670-donor mean. Broadly in line with IMGT annotations, most TCR beta V segments showed up in productive rearrangements about 90% or about 30% of the time in an earlier analysis of approximately 600 of the donors. Strong co-occurrence of HLA alleles, especially DR and DQ, made assigning TCR associations to individual alleles difficult. Roughly 17 rarely observed V segments, including chromosome 9 orphons, were excluded from the earlier analysis of approximately 500 of the donors because counts were too low. In a later analysis, several top co-occurrence clusters were reported to appear linked to parvovirus B19, influenza, CMV and Epstein-Barr virus. In the study, roughly 160 TCR beta chains were listed as associated with cytomegalovirus.

As concerns this clone: No antigen is known for it. There are no base qualities to consult, and no much larger clone falls within one base.

Library preparation employed the immunoSEQ multiplex PCR assay. For the multiplex PCR, a mixture combining 60 forward primers for TCR Vbeta segments and 13 reverse primers for TCR Jbeta segments was used. The CDR3 region of rearranged TCR beta genes was amplified from genomic DNA by a multiplex PCR assay. The Illumina HiSeq System was used to sequence the amplified TCR beta libraries as 87-base-pair reads. As for the authors' bioinformatics: In a later analysis, 70 million to 95 million unique TCR beta chains were counted across the approximately 670 repertoires, and roughly 11 million of these chains were shared by at least two donors. Raw reads were error-corrected and collapsed into unique sequences with a nearest-neighbor algorithm that merged closely related sequences to remove PCR and sequencing errors. CDR3 sequences were aligned to IMGT reference sequences to assign V, D and J gene segments. For a sequence to be retained, at least a six-nucleotide match to both a V gene segment and a J gene segment was required. Rearrangements were called productive when the CDR3 lacked stop codons and stayed in frame with V and J; all others were non-productive. CDR3 was defined according to IMGT convention as the region running from the second conserved V-encoded cysteine to the conserved J-encoded phenylalanine. The earlier analysis of some 580 of the donors excluded any sequence lacking an unambiguous match to a single V gene segment. An earlier analysis of 450 to 650 of the donors called V segments functional above 56.7% productive rearrangements and segregating when the between-donor standard deviation exceeded 5%. A statistical classification framework was built to diagnose cytomegalovirus status from the catalog of TCR beta chain sequences. In a later analysis, TCR nucleotide sequences were compared against IMGT/GENE-DB human TR gene sequences so that V and J genes could be assigned. In a later analysis, CDR3 sequences and most-parsimonious VDJ recombination scenarios were assigned using the TCRdist pipeline. In a later analysis, every TCR beta chain was defined by the combination of its CDR3 amino acid sequence and its V-gene family, and reads without a unique V-gene family were dropped. To address suspected cross-contamination and a sequencing artifact, a later analysis removed a few hundred highly shared, low-generation-probability nucleotide sequences. In a later analysis, a clonal expansion index for each public chain was calculated from normalized within-repertoire ranks of inferred template counts. In a later analysis, generation probabilities were computed using a VDJ recombination model fitted to out-of-frame rearrangements, and the results were checked against IGoR. In a later analysis, hypergeometric tests were used to score TCR-TCR, TCR-HLA and TCR-CMV co-occurrence, with a repertoire-size bias correction applied to TCR pairs. In a later analysis, false discovery rates were estimated by permuting HLA or CMV assignments 20 times. A later analysis grouped co-occurring TCRs with DBSCAN, adding TCRdist sequence similarity when clustering within HLA-allele-positive subsets. Repertoires with fewer than 30,000 or more than 120,000 public chains were left out of co-occurrence clustering, as were several repertoires with anomalous nucleotide sharing. This immuneACCESS table, as held by TCRdb, lists in-frame sequences with V and J called but not all clones. Of the missing ones, under half trace to an unresolved V gene in checked studies; the others have no known cause. V, J and clone size are taken as reported in that table, and D and trimming were inferred from the DNA itself. Recorded for this sample are 150,000 or so clones; 76% of them occurred a single time. In total, the top ten clones hold 0.6% to 0.9% of the sample.

CDR1 is given as SGHTS and CDR2 as YDEGEE, both from the germline V gene. A distance of 25 bases separates the germline ends of V and J, which lose 3 bases and 1 base respectively. The CDR3 spans 19 residues, from the cysteine through the phenylalanine. Here the CDR3 DNA is all that survives: 57 bases in frame from base 1. The cohort consisted of 670 or so healthy bone marrow donors. At the time of sampling, all cohort members were nominally healthy, though unrecorded immune exposures were likely present. The donor tested CMV seronegative and was one of the 352 seronegative cohort members. A peripheral blood sample was collected from each donor, and TCR beta sequencing was performed on peripheral blood mononuclear cells. Genomic DNA was extracted from the blood cell samples with the Qiagen DNeasy Blood Extraction Kit.

The sequence is built from TRBV5-8 and TRBJ1-2; TRBD1 is perhaps the D gene, given 6 matching bases. This TCR was recovered from a female donor in good health and CMV-seronegative. Sequencing used PBMCs. CDR3 sequence: CASSYVFSWGRDVNYGYTF. The DNA sequence reads TGTGCCAGCAGCTACGTCTTCAGTTGGGGGCGCGACGTTAACTATGGCTACACCTTC.